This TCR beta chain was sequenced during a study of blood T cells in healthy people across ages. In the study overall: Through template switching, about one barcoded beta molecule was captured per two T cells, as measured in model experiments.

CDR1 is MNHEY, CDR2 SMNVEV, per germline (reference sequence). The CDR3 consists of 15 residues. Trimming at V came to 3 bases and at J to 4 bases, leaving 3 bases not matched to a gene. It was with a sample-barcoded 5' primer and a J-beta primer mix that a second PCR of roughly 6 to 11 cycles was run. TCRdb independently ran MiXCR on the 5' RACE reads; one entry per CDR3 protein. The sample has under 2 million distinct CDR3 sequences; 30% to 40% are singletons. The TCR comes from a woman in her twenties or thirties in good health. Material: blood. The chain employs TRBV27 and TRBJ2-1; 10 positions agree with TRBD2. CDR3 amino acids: CASSFKREGYNEQFF. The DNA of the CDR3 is TGTGCCAGCAGTTTCAAGCGGGAGGGTTACAATGAGCAGTTCTTC.